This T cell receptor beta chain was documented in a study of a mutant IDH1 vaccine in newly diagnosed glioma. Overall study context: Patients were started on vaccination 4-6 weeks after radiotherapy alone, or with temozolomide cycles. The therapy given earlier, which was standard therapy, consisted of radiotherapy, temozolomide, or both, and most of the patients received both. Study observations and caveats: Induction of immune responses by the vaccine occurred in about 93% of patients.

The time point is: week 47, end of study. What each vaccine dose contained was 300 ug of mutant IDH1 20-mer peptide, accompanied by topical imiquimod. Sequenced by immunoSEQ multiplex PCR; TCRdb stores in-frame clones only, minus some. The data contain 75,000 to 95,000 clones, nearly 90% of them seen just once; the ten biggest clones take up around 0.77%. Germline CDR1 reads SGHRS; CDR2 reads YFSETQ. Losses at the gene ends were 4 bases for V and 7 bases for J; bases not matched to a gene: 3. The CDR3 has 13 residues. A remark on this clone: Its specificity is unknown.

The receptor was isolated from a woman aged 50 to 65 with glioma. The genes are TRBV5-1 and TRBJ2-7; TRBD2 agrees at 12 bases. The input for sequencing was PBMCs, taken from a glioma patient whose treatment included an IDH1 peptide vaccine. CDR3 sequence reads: CASSLTSGGEQYF. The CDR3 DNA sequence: TGCGCCAGCAGCCTGACTAGCGGGGGTGAGCAGTACTTC.